The source of this T cell receptor beta chain is a study of early T cells in non-severe SARS-CoV-2 infection (dated by TCRdb to 2020 to 2022). Regarding the research as a whole: Because TCR sequencing was done on bulk RNA from unsorted whole blood, the alpha and beta chains could not be paired. Points the paper makes about the study in general: VDJdb matching was skewed toward anti-spike CD8 responses and likely underestimated virus-specific expansions by missing private and CD4 specificities.

Comments on this clonotype: Its recognized antigen is unknown. Base qualities are not at hand, and no much larger clone is one base apart.

Set within a cohort of healthcare workers in London, UK, this nested case-control study involved weekly PCR testing of nasopharyngeal swabs along with blood sampling. Between 23 and 31 March 2020, the week of the UK lockdown, healthcare workers were enrolled and then followed up weekly for as long as 16 weeks. Receptors were amplified or captured by 5' RACE. The run used a NextSeq 500. In the TCR library protocol, unique molecular identifiers were attached to individual cDNA molecules to correct for PCR bias and sequencing error. Both TCR alpha and beta chains were sequenced, and tight co-correlation was observed between alpha and beta sequence abundances in each sample. On the study's bioinformatics: V gene, J gene and CDR3 annotation of TCR sequences was performed with Decombinator V4. Expanded TCRs were defined as changing significantly between any two time points under a Poisson model with p below 0.0001. TCR abundances were normalised to the total number of TCRs sequenced in each sample and reported as counts per million. VDJdb, accessed 1 November 2021, was searched for CMV, EBV and SARS-CoV-2 annotated TCRs, excluding TCRs annotated for multiple antigens. In-frame beta chains were kept once TCRdb had trimmed the public reads at Q25 with fastp and called clones with MiXCR. Each entry merges the rows of one CDR3 protein and shows their most common DNA and genes. The V and J calls were not made by the authors but by TCRdb's processing. The sample records about 19,000 distinct CDR3 sequences, around 4.4% of which are singletons. The ten largest make up 7.2% of the sample.

Specimen: whole blood. This receptor was obtained from an adult who was a healthcare worker with PCR-confirmed SARS-CoV-2 infection or an uninfected control (not recorded which).

The bases are TGTGCCAGCAGCGGAGCGGGGCAAGAGACCCAGTACTTC. Translated, it reads CASSGAGQETQYF. The sequence is built from TRBV25-1 and TRBJ2-5, with 7 central nucleotides matching TRBD2. Germline trimming: 6 bases from V, 2 bases from J; junction bases outside gene matches: 3. The CDR3 starts with the cysteine, ends with the phenylalanine, and has 13 residues. Of all the DNA, just the CDR3 is kept, 39 bases in frame from base 1. Looking up the germline V gene yields CDR1 MGHDK and CDR2 SYGVNS. Supplemented by the reference TRBV25-1 and TRBJ2-5 proteins around the CDR3, the complete variable domain is EADIYQTPRYLVIGTGKKITLECSQTMGHDKMYWYQQDPGMELHLIHYSYGVNSTEKGDLSSESTVSRIRTEHFPLTLESARPSHTSQYLCASSGAGQETQYFGPGTRLLVL.